This TCR beta chain was found in a study of cytomegalovirus exposure and HLA in healthy donors. Overall study: For the approximately 400 genotyped donors, 75% to 90% fell within the Caucasian-associated ancestry cluster. Whole-study results and caveats: DRB1 showed the most TCR associations and HLA-C the fewest in a later analysis, as rates varied by HLA locus. Available immune exposure information was restricted to CMV serostatus only. Many donors carried some public TCRs, although rarity characterized most TCR sequences.

Primers for the PCR totalled 60 Vbeta and 13 Jbeta. Data came from immunoSEQ multiplex PCR; TCRdb stores just in-frame clones and leaves some out. The sample shows about 110,000 clones, approximately 70% of them seen only once. In regard to this clone: The antigen remains unidentified.

V shed 4 bases, J shed 7 bases, and the junction held 7 bases outside the gene matches. Germline-derived CDR1 and CDR2 are SQVTM and ANQGSEA. This CDR3 spans 13 amino acids. The material sequenced was PBMCs. This chain joins TRBV29-1 and TRBJ1-2; 9 bases match TRBD1. This sequence was found in a woman aged 25 to 45 in good health and CMV-seronegative. The CDR3 region is CSVVGGTGSGYTF. DNA of the CDR3: TGCAGCGTTGTAGGCGGGACAGGGTCTGGCTACACCTTC. The variable domain in full, completed from reference TRBV29-1 and TRBJ1-2, reads SAVISQKPSRDICQRGTSLTIQCQVDSQVTMMFWYRQQPGQSLTLIATANQGSEATYESGFVIDKFPISRPNLTFSTLTVSNMSPEDSSIYLCSVVGGTGSGYTFGSGTRLTVV.